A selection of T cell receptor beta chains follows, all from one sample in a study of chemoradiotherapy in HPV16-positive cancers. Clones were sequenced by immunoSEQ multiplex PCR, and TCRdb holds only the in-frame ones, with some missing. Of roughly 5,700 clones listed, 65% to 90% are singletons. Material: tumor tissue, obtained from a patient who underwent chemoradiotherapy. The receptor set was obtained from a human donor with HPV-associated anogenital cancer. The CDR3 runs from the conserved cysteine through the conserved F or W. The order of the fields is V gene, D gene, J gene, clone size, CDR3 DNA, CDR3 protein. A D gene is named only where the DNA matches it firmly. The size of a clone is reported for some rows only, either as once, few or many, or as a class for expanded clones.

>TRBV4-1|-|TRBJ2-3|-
TGCGCCAGCAGCCACCCGGCAGATACGCAGTATTTT
CASSHPADTQYF
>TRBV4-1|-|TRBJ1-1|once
TGCGCCAGCAGCCAGACGGACAGAGTGAACACTGAAGCTTTCTTT
CASSQTDRVNTEAFF
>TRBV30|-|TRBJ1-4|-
TGTGCCAGGACAGAAATGGGGTATAATGAAAAACTGTTTTTT
CARTEMGYNEKLFF
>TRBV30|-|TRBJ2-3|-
TGTGCCTGGAGTGGGGGTAACGCAGATACGCAGTATTTT
CAWSGGNADTQYF
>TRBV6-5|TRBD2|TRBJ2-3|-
TGTGCCAGCAAGGCGGGGGTGGGCACAGATACGCAGTATTTT
CASKAGVGTDTQYF
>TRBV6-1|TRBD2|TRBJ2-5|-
TGTGCCAGCAGTCCCCAGCGGGGGCGGGAGACCCAGTACTTC
CASSPQRGRETQYF
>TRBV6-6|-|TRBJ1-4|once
TGTGCCAGCAGTTCCGCCGGGACTGGCGAAAAACTGTTTTTT
CASSSAGTGEKLFF
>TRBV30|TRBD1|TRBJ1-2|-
TGTGCCTGGAGGAGGACAGGGATGGGGTATGGCTACACCTTC
CAWRRTGMGYGYTF
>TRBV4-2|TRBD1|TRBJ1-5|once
TGTGCCAGCAGCCAAGGGGGACAGAACAATCAGCCCCAGCATTTT
CASSQGGQNNQPQHF
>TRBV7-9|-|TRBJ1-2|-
TGTGCCAGCAGCTTAGAGGGCCTGAGTGGCTACACCTTC
CASSLEGLSGYTF
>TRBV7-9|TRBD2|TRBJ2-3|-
TGTGCCAGCAGCAAAGGGGCTAGCGGGGACCGCACAGATACGCAGTATTTT
CASSKGASGDRTDTQYF
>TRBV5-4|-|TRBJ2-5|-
TGTGCCAGCCACGCCCAGAGCCAAGAGACCCAGTACTTC
CASHAQSQETQYF
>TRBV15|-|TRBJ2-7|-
TGTGCCACCAGCACTAGAGACACTCGACGGGAGCAGTACTTC
CATSTRDTRREQYF